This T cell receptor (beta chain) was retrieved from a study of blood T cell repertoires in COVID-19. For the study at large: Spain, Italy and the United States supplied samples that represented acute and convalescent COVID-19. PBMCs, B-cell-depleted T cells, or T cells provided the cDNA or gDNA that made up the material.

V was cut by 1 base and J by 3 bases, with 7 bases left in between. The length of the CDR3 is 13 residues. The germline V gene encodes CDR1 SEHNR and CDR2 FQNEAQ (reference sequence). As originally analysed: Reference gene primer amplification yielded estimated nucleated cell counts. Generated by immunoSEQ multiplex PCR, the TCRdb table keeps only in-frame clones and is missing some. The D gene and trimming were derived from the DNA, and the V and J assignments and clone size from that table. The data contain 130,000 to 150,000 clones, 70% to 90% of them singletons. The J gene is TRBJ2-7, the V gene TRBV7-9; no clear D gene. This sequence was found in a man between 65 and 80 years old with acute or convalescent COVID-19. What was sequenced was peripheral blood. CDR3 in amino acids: CASSLELSYEQYF. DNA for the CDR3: TGTGCCAGCAGCTTAGAACTGAGCTACGAGCAGTACTTC.